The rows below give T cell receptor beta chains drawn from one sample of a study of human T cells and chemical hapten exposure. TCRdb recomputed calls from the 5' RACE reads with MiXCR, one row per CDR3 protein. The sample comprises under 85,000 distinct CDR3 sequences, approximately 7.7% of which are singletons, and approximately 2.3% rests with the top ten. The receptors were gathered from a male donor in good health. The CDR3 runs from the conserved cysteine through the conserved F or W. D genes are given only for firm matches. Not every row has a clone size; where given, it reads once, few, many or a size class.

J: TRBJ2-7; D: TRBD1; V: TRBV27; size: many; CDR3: CASSGRGLIYEQYF; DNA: TGTGCCAGCAGTGGTAGGGGGCTGATCTACGAGCAGTACTTC
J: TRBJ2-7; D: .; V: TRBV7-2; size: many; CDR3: CASSLQGSTYEQYF; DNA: TGTGCCAGCAGCTTACAAGGGAGTACCTACGAGCAGTACTTC
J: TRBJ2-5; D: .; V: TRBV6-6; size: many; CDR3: CASTRGAPQETQYF; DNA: TGTGCCAGCACCCGGGGCGCTCCCCAAGAGACCCAGTACTTC
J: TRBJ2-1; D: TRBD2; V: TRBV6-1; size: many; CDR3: CASSSQGLAGNEQFF; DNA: TGTGCCAGCAGTTCTCAGGGGCTAGCGGGTAATGAGCAGTTCTTC
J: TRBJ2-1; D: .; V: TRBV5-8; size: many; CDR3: CASSPSRAYSYNEQFF; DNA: TGTGCCAGCAGCCCCTCTAGAGCCTACTCCTACAATGAGCAGTTCTTC
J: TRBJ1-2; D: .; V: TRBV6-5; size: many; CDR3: CASSYEGNYGYTF; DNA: TGTGCCAGCAGTTACGAGGGTAACTATGGCTACACCTTC
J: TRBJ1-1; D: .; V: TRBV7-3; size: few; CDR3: CASSLTGGRDTEAFF; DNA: TGTGCCAGCAGCTTAACAGGGGGGAGAGACACTGAAGCTTTCTTT
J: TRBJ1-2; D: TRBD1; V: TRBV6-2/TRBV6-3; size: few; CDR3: CASSRRDSYGYIF; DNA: TGTGCCAGCAGTAGACGGGACAGCTATGGCTACATCTTC
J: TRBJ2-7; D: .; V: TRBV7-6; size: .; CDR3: CASSPLGNEQYF; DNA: TGTGCCAGCAGCCCCCTGGGGAACGAGCAGTACTTC
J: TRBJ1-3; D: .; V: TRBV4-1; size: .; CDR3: CASSQAALSGNTIYF; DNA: TGCGCCAGCAGCCAAGCCGCGCTCTCTGGAAACACCATATATTTT
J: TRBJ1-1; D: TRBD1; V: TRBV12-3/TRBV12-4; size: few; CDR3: CASRYRGGTEAFF; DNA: TGTGCCAGCAGATACAGGGGGGGCACTGAAGCTTTCTTT
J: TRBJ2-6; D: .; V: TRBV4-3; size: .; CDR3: CASSQRVVSGANVLTF; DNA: TGCGCCAGCAGCCAACGGGTTGTCTCTGGGGCCAACGTCCTGACTTTC
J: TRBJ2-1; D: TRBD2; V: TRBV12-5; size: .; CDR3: CASGLYRAGGYEQFF; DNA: TGTGCTAGTGGTTTGTATCGGGCGGGAGGTTATGAGCAGTTCTTC
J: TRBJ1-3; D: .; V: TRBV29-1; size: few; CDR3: CSVQMRDTIYF; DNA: TGCAGCGTTCAAATGCGGGACACCATATATTTT
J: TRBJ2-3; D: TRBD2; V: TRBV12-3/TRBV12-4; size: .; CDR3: CASSPSGRAHGTDTQYF; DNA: TGTGCCAGCAGTCCTAGCGGGAGGGCCCACGGCACAGATACGCAGTATTTT
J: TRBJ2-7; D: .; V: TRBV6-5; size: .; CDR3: CASSLGQSDEQYF; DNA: TGTGCCAGCAGCCTAGGACAGTCGGACGAGCAGTACTTC
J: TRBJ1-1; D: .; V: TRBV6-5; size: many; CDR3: CASSYSDRDTEAFF; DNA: TGTGCCAGCAGTTACTCGGACCGAGACACTGAAGCTTTCTTT
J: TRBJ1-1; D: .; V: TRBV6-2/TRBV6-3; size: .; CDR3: CASSRVDEAFF; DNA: TGTGCCAGCAGCCGTGTCGATGAAGCTTTCTTT
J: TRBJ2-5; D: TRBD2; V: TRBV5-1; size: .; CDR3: CASSQGTSGETQYF; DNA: TGCGCCAGCAGCCAAGGGACTAGCGGAGAGACCCAGTACTTC
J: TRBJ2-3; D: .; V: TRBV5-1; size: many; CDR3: CASSAGAGGTDTQYF; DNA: TGCGCCAGCAGCGCCGGGGCAGGCGGCACAGATACGCAGTATTTT
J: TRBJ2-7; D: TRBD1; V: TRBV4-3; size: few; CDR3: CASSHRGQSRNEQYF; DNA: TGCGCCAGCAGCCACAGGGGACAGAGTAGGAACGAGCAGTACTTC
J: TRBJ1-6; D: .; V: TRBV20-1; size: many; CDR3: CSALDSVNSPLHF; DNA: TGCAGTGCTTTGGACAGTGTCAATTCACCCCTCCACTTT
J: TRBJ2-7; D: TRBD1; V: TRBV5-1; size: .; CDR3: CASSLFQGAPDEQYF; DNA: TGCGCCAGCAGCTTGTTCCAGGGGGCGCCGGACGAGCAGTACTTC
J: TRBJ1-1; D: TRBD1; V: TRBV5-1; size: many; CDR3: CASSFEGDSEAFF; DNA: TGCGCCAGCAGCTTTGAGGGGGACAGTGAAGCTTTCTTT
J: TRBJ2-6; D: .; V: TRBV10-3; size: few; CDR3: CAISESNSSGANVLTF; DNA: TGTGCCATCAGTGAGTCGAACAGCTCTGGGGCCAACGTCCTGACTTTC
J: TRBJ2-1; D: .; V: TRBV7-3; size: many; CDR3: CASSIMGGPVEQFF; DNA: TGTGCCAGCAGTATTATGGGGGGGCCAGTTGAGCAGTTCTTC
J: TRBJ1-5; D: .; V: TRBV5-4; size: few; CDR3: CASSLGGSGGNQPQHF; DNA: TGTGCCAGCAGCTTAGGTGGGTCGGGAGGCAATCAGCCCCAGCATTTT
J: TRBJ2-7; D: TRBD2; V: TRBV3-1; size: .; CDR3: CASSQGLAGSYEQYF; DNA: TGTGCCAGCAGCCAAGGGCTAGCGGGGTCCTACGAGCAGTACTTC
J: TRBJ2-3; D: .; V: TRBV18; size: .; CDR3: CASSPLGSDTQYF; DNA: TGTGCCAGCTCACCACTTGGGAGCGATACGCAGTATTTT
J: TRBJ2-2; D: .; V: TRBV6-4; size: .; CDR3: CASSERSGENTGELFF; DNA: TGTGCCAGCAGTGAGAGATCGGGGGAAAACACCGGGGAGCTGTTTTTT
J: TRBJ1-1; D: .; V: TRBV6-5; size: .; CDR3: CASSQGYDTEAFF; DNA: TGTGCCAGCAGTCAGGGTTATGATACTGAAGCTTTCTTT
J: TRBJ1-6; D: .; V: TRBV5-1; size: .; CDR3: CASSPIRRLNSPLHF; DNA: TGCGCCAGCAGCCCGATCCGCAGGCTCAATTCACCCCTCCACTTT
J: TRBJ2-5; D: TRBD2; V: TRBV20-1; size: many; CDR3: CSARDRTSGHQETQYF; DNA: TGCAGTGCTAGAGACCGGACTAGCGGCCACCAAGAGACCCAGTACTTC
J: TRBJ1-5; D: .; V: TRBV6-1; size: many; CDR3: CASSDGRGPLQPQHF; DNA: TGTGCCAGCAGTGATGGCAGGGGCCCACTTCAGCCCCAGCATTTT
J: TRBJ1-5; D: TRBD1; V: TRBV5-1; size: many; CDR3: CASSQGAGSQPQHF; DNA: TGCGCCAGCAGCCAGGGGGCTGGGTCTCAGCCCCAGCATTTT
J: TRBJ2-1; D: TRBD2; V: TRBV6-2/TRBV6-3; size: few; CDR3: CASSPPGLAGYNEQFF; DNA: TGTGCCAGCAGTCCGCCGGGACTAGCGGGGTACAATGAGCAGTTCTTC
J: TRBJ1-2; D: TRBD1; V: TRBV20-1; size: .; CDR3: CSAQGQGRHGYTF; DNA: TGCAGTGCTCAGGGACAGGGACGTCATGGCTACACCTTC